Listed below are T cell receptor beta chains from one sample, sequenced in a study of blood T cell repertoires in COVID-19. Some clones are missing from TCRdb's copy, which holds only in-frame ones; the method was immunoSEQ multiplex PCR. Of about 200,000 clones listed, over 75% are singletons. Input material: peripheral blood. Receptors originate from a man between 45 and 60 years old with acute or convalescent COVID-19. Each CDR3 is given with its conserved first and last residue. The D gene is left open where the match is weak. The size of a clone is reported for some rows only, either as once, few or many, or as a class for expanded clones.

V gene: TRBV19
J gene: TRBJ1-2
D gene: .
clone size: few
CDR3 protein: CASSFNQGNYGYTF
CDR3 DNA: TGTGCCAGTAGTTTCAACCAGGGTAACTATGGCTACACCTTC

V gene: TRBV5-1
J gene: TRBJ2-3
D gene: TRBD2
clone size: few
CDR3 protein: CASSPGTSGRDTQYF
CDR3 DNA: TGCGCCAGCAGCCCCGGGACTAGCGGGAGGGATACGCAGTATTTT

V gene: TRBV6-1
J gene: TRBJ2-1
D gene: TRBD2
clone size: .
CDR3 protein: CASSGLLAGDYNEQFF
CDR3 DNA: TGTGCCAGCAGTGGTCTACTAGCGGGAGACTACAATGAGCAGTTCTTC

V gene: TRBV27
J gene: TRBJ2-1
D gene: TRBD2
clone size: .
CDR3 protein: CASSLWREDEQFF
CDR3 DNA: TGTGCCAGCAGTTTATGGCGGGAGGACGAGCAGTTCTTC

V gene: TRBV12-3/TRBV12-4
J gene: TRBJ1-6
D gene: .
clone size: .
CDR3 protein: CASSLGGRSPLHF
CDR3 DNA: TGTGCCAGCAGTTTAGGAGGGCGCTCACCCCTCCACTTT

V gene: TRBV18
J gene: TRBJ2-1
D gene: TRBD1
clone size: .
CDR3 protein: CASSPPRQGPYNEQFF
CDR3 DNA: TGTGCCAGCTCACCACCGCGACAGGGCCCATACAATGAGCAGTTCTTC

V gene: TRBV7-2
J gene: TRBJ1-6
D gene: .
clone size: .
CDR3 protein: CASSLVWGGIYNSPLHF
CDR3 DNA: TGTGCCAGCAGCTTAGTGTGGGGGGGGATATATAATTCACCCCTCCACTTT

V gene: TRBV7-9
J gene: TRBJ1-1
D gene: TRBD1
clone size: few
CDR3 protein: CASSSSGQRLNTEAFF
CDR3 DNA: TGTGCCAGCTCATCCTCGGGACAGAGGCTGAACACTGAAGCTTTCTTT

V gene: TRBV5-1
J gene: TRBJ2-5
D gene: .
clone size: .
CDR3 protein: CASSLRGGGETQYF
CDR3 DNA: TGCGCCAGCAGCTTGAGGGGGGGAGGAGAGACCCAGTACTTC

V gene: TRBV28
J gene: TRBJ1-5
D gene: .
clone size: .
CDR3 protein: CASSLYYSNQPQHF
CDR3 DNA: TGTGCCAGCAGTTTATATTATAGCAATCAGCCCCAGCATTTT

V gene: TRBV4-3
J gene: TRBJ1-4
D gene: .
clone size: .
CDR3 protein: CASSQDLFIATNEKLFF
CDR3 DNA: TGCGCCAGCAGCCAAGATCTGTTTATAGCAACTAATGAAAAACTGTTTTTT

V gene: TRBV5-1
J gene: TRBJ2-2
D gene: .
clone size: .
CDR3 protein: CASSLDSPTGGLFF
CDR3 DNA: TGCGCCAGCAGCTTGGACTCACCCACCGGGGGGCTGTTTTTT

V gene: TRBV6-5
J gene: TRBJ1-1
D gene: TRBD1
clone size: .
CDR3 protein: CASSKNRGRNTEAFF
CDR3 DNA: TGTGCCAGCAGTAAGAACAGGGGAAGGAACACTGAAGCTTTCTTT

V gene: TRBV9
J gene: TRBJ2-1
D gene: TRBD1
clone size: .
CDR3 protein: CASSAPGQGHINEQFF
CDR3 DNA: TGTGCCAGCAGCGCCCCAGGACAGGGCCACATCAATGAGCAGTTCTTC

V gene: TRBV5-1
J gene: TRBJ2-6
D gene: .
clone size: .
CDR3 protein: CASSLVGTTGLPGANVLTF
CDR3 DNA: TGCGCCAGCAGCTTGGTGGGGACCACAGGGCTGCCTGGGGCCAACGTCCTGACTTTC

V gene: TRBV7-2
J gene: TRBJ2-3
D gene: TRBD1
clone size: once
CDR3 protein: CASTLGQPSTDTQYF
CDR3 DNA: TGTGCCAGCACCTTGGGACAGCCTAGCACAGATACGCAGTATTTT

V gene: TRBV19
J gene: TRBJ1-2
D gene: TRBD1
clone size: .
CDR3 protein: CASKGQGEDYGYTF
CDR3 DNA: TGTGCCAGTAAGGGACAGGGGGAAGACTATGGCTACACCTTC

V gene: TRBV28
J gene: TRBJ1-2
D gene: .
clone size: .
CDR3 protein: CASSTRLDGGHLEGAPYGYTF
CDR3 DNA: TGTGCCAGCAGTACCCGACTGGACGGGGGGCATTTGGAAGGTGCCCCTTATGGCTACACCTTC

V gene: TRBV20-1
J gene: TRBJ2-5
D gene: .
clone size: .
CDR3 protein: CSATGSRTQYF
CDR3 DNA: TGCAGTGCTACAGGGTCGAGGACCCAGTACTTC

V gene: TRBV27
J gene: TRBJ2-7
D gene: TRBD1
clone size: .
CDR3 protein: CASMAGGSYEQYF
CDR3 DNA: TGTGCCAGCATGGCAGGGGGTTCCTACGAGCAGTACTTC

V gene: TRBV9
J gene: TRBJ1-1
D gene: .
clone size: .
CDR3 protein: CASSPPRADTEAFF
CDR3 DNA: TGTGCCAGCAGCCCCCCCAGGGCGGACACTGAAGCTTTCTTT

V gene: TRBV4-3
J gene: TRBJ2-1
D gene: TRBD2
clone size: .
CDR3 protein: CASSHPGGVEQFF
CDR3 DNA: TGCGCCAGCAGCCACCCGGGGGGGGTAGAGCAGTTCTTC

V gene: TRBV9
J gene: TRBJ2-3
D gene: TRBD2
clone size: .
CDR3 protein: CASSVSLAGGPTDTQYF
CDR3 DNA: TGTGCCAGCAGCGTGTCCTTAGCGGGGGGGCCTACAGATACGCAGTATTTT

V gene: TRBV12-5
J gene: TRBJ2-1
D gene: TRBD1
clone size: .
CDR3 protein: CASGQGVHNEQFF
CDR3 DNA: TGTGCTAGTGGACAGGGGGTTCACAATGAGCAGTTCTTC

V gene: TRBV4-1
J gene: TRBJ1-6
D gene: .
clone size: .
CDR3 protein: CASSQVGGGPLHF
CDR3 DNA: TGCGCCAGCAGCCAAGTGGGGGGGGGTCCCCTCCACTTT

V gene: TRBV27
J gene: TRBJ2-7
D gene: TRBD1
clone size: .
CDR3 protein: CASSPGQGSGEQYF
CDR3 DNA: TGTGCCAGCAGTCCGGGACAGGGATCAGGCGAGCAGTACTTC

V gene: TRBV28
J gene: TRBJ2-5
D gene: TRBD2
clone size: .
CDR3 protein: CASSLGGTSGETQYF
CDR3 DNA: TGTGCCAGCAGTTTAGGCGGGACTAGCGGAGAGACCCAGTACTTC

V gene: TRBV6-2/TRBV6-3
J gene: TRBJ1-1
D gene: .
clone size: .
CDR3 protein: CASSYPSTGLEAFF
CDR3 DNA: TGTGCCAGCAGTTACCCTTCGACAGGTCTTGAAGCTTTCTTT

V gene: TRBV27
J gene: TRBJ1-2
D gene: .
clone size: .
CDR3 protein: CASSLSFSKGYTF
CDR3 DNA: TGTGCCAGCAGTTTATCTTTTTCTAAGGGCTACACCTTC

V gene: TRBV7-2
J gene: TRBJ2-7
D gene: .
clone size: .
CDR3 protein: CASTWGGDTAYEQYF
CDR3 DNA: TGTGCCAGCACCTGGGGTGGGGACACGGCCTACGAGCAGTACTTC

V gene: TRBV15
J gene: TRBJ1-6
D gene: TRBD1
clone size: .
CDR3 protein: CATSRPRDRPNSPLHF
CDR3 DNA: TGTGCCACCAGCAGACCCCGGGACAGACCGAATTCACCCCTCCACTTT

V gene: TRBV5-1
J gene: TRBJ2-7
D gene: .
clone size: .
CDR3 protein: CASSSLTGSYEQYF
CDR3 DNA: TGCGCCAGCAGCTCGCTGACAGGTTCCTACGAGCAGTACTTC

V gene: TRBV6-6
J gene: TRBJ1-1
D gene: .
clone size: .
CDR3 protein: CASSYGEFLNTEAFF
CDR3 DNA: TGTGCCAGCAGTTACGGAGAGTTTTTGAACACTGAAGCTTTCTTT

V gene: TRBV28
J gene: TRBJ2-3
D gene: TRBD2
clone size: .
CDR3 protein: CASSHELGGGTPDTQYF
CDR3 DNA: TGTGCCAGCAGCCATGAGTTGGGCGGGGGGACGCCAGATACGCAGTATTTT

V gene: TRBV2
J gene: TRBJ2-2
D gene: .
clone size: .
CDR3 protein: CASSGLRDTGELFF
CDR3 DNA: TGTGCCAGCAGTGGATTGAGGGACACCGGGGAGCTGTTTTTT

V gene: TRBV19
J gene: TRBJ2-1
D gene: .
clone size: .
CDR3 protein: CASSSRISGGNEQFF
CDR3 DNA: TGTGCCAGTAGTTCAAGAATCTCGGGTGGCAATGAGCAGTTCTTC

V gene: TRBV5-1
J gene: TRBJ2-3
D gene: .
clone size: .
CDR3 protein: CASSLERDRFTDTQYF
CDR3 DNA: TGCGCCAGCAGCTTGGAAAGAGACAGATTCACAGATACGCAGTATTTT

V gene: TRBV5-6
J gene: TRBJ2-1
D gene: .
clone size: .
CDR3 protein: CASSLLSGDYNEQFF
CDR3 DNA: TGTGCCAGCAGCTTGTTGTCAGGGGATTACAATGAGCAGTTCTTC

V gene: TRBV6-1
J gene: TRBJ2-1
D gene: TRBD2
clone size: once
CDR3 protein: CASSEVRTSGRNNEQFF
CDR3 DNA: TGTGCCAGCAGTGAAGTCCGGACTAGCGGGAGAAACAATGAGCAGTTCTTC

V gene: TRBV28
J gene: TRBJ1-2
D gene: .
clone size: .
CDR3 protein: CASSSQGLYGYTF
CDR3 DNA: TGTGCCAGCAGTTCTCAGGGCCTGTATGGCTACACCTTC

V gene: TRBV20-1
J gene: TRBJ2-3
D gene: .
clone size: .
CDR3 protein: CSARWLAQPYF
CDR3 DNA: TGCAGTGCTAGGTGGCTAGCTCAGCCGTATTTT

V gene: TRBV24-1
J gene: TRBJ2-7
D gene: .
clone size: once
CDR3 protein: CATSDQGSYEQYF
CDR3 DNA: TGTGCCACCAGTGATCAGGGTTCCTACGAGCAGTACTTC

V gene: TRBV10-3
J gene: TRBJ2-1
D gene: TRBD2
clone size: .
CDR3 protein: CAITKSGSAWDEQFF
CDR3 DNA: TGTGCCATCACCAAAAGCGGGAGCGCCTGGGATGAGCAGTTCTTC

V gene: TRBV7-9
J gene: TRBJ2-2
D gene: TRBD1
clone size: .
CDR3 protein: CASSYGTVTTGELFF
CDR3 DNA: TGTGCCAGCAGCTACGGGACAGTAACAACAGGGGAGCTGTTTTTT

V gene: TRBV4-1
J gene: TRBJ2-3
D gene: TRBD1
clone size: .
CDR3 protein: CASSQKLLTGGTDTQYF
CDR3 DNA: TGCGCCAGCAGCCAAAAACTGTTGACAGGGGGGACAGATACGCAGTATTTT

V gene: TRBV11-1
J gene: TRBJ1-6
D gene: .
clone size: .
CDR3 protein: CASSFRDNSPLHF
CDR3 DNA: TGTGCCAGCAGCTTTCGGGATAATTCACCCCTCCACTTT

V gene: TRBV5-1
J gene: TRBJ2-6
D gene: .
clone size: .
CDR3 protein: CASSFNRQPGANVLTF
CDR3 DNA: TGCGCCAGCAGCTTCAACCGACAGCCTGGGGCCAACGTCCTGACTTTC

V gene: TRBV9
J gene: TRBJ1-5
D gene: TRBD1
clone size: .
CDR3 protein: CASSVGEGGWNQPQHF
CDR3 DNA: TGTGCCAGCAGCGTAGGAGAAGGGGGCTGGAATCAGCCCCAGCATTTT

V gene: TRBV5-6
J gene: TRBJ2-5
D gene: .
clone size: .
CDR3 protein: CASLLGAQETQYF
CDR3 DNA: TGTGCCAGCCTTCTAGGAGCACAAGAGACCCAGTACTTC

V gene: TRBV25-1
J gene: TRBJ1-1
D gene: .
clone size: .
CDR3 protein: CASSERRGAYTEAFF
CDR3 DNA: TGTGCCAGCAGTGAGCGGCGGGGGGCCTACACTGAAGCTTTCTTT

V gene: TRBV24-1
J gene: TRBJ2-3
D gene: .
clone size: .
CDR3 protein: CATNGQNTDTQYF
CDR3 DNA: TGTGCCACCAACGGACAGAACACAGATACGCAGTATTTT

V gene: TRBV5-4
J gene: TRBJ2-5
D gene: TRBD1
clone size: .
CDR3 protein: CASSLYRSSGGEETQYF
CDR3 DNA: TGTGCCAGCAGCTTGTATCGTTCGTCAGGGGGCGAAGAGACCCAGTACTTC

V gene: TRBV18
J gene: TRBJ2-3
D gene: .
clone size: .
CDR3 protein: CASSPTGELLATQYF
CDR3 DNA: TGTGCCAGCTCACCAACAGGAGAACTACTAGCTACGCAGTATTTT

V gene: TRBV5-8
J gene: TRBJ1-3
D gene: .
clone size: .
CDR3 protein: CASSLYGDSGNTIYF
CDR3 DNA: TGTGCCAGCAGCTTGTATGGAGACTCTGGAAACACCATATATTTT

V gene: TRBV4-3
J gene: TRBJ1-3
D gene: .
clone size: .
CDR3 protein: CASSQAFSGNTIYF
CDR3 DNA: TGCGCCAGCAGCCAAGCCTTCTCTGGAAACACCATATATTTT